Listed below are T cell receptor beta chains from one sample, sequenced in a study of blood T cell repertoires in COVID-19. Assay: immunoSEQ multiplex PCR; the TCRdb copy retains only in-frame clones and omits some. The sample has almost 250,000 clones; almost 85% are singletons. Material: PBMCs or T cells enriched from blood (not recorded which). The receptor source for this set is a woman between 45 and 60 years old with acute COVID-19. The CDR3 runs from the conserved cysteine through the conserved F or W. D genes are given only for firm matches. Size is omitted from some rows. Given values are once, few, many or a class for expanded clones.

length	D	size	V	J	CDR3	DNA
15	-	-	TRBV5-1	TRBJ2-7	CASSPQGTLSYEQYF	TGCGCCAGCAGCCCCCAGGGAACCTTATCCTACGAGCAGTACTTC
18	-	-	TRBV21-1	TRBJ1-1	CASSAHFPGQVLNTEAFF	TGTGCCAGCAGTGCCCATTTCCCGGGACAGGTTTTGAACACTGAAGCTTTCTTT
14	TRBD1	-	TRBV6-5	TRBJ2-1	CASSYSRTGYEQFF	TGTGCCAGCAGTTACTCGAGGACAGGGTATGAGCAGTTCTTC
14	TRBD1	-	TRBV19	TRBJ2-7	CATSFSGQTYEQYF	TGTGCCACCTCATTCTCGGGACAGACCTACGAGCAGTACTTC
15	-	-	TRBV18	TRBJ1-1	CASSPPGGMGTEAFF	TGTGCCAGCTCACCACCGGGGGGTATGGGCACTGAAGCTTTCTTT
13	-	-	TRBV12-3/TRBV12-4	TRBJ1-1	CASSLQRGTEAFF	TGTGCCAGCAGTCTACAAAGGGGGACTGAAGCTTTCTTT
13	-	-	TRBV30	TRBJ2-1	CAWSVQGDNEQFF	TGTGCCTGGAGTGTACAGGGCGACAATGAGCAGTTCTTC
12	-	-	TRBV7-9	TRBJ1-5	CASSSRLQGQHF	TGTGCCAGCAGCTCGCGGCTTCAGGGCCAGCATTTT
14	TRBD1	-	TRBV5-1	TRBJ1-4	CASGTGATNEKLFF	TGCGCCAGCGGGACAGGTGCAACTAATGAAAAACTGTTTTTT
15	-	-	TRBV4-3	TRBJ1-5	CASSQDPGRGQPQHF	TGCGCCAGCAGCCAAGATCCGGGGAGGGGTCAGCCCCAGCATTTT
17	TRBD1	once	TRBV3-1/TRBV3-2	TRBJ1-2	CASSLMTGGAGNYGYTF	TGTGCCAGCAGCCTGATGACAGGGGGCGCCGGGAACTATGGCTACACCTTC
14	-	-	TRBV15	TRBJ1-1	CATSRDSVNTEAFF	TGTGCCACCAGCAGAGATTCGGTGAACACTGAAGCTTTCTTT
12	-	-	TRBV6-5	TRBJ1-2	CAGLGRDGGYTF	TGTGCCGGGCTTGGGCGAGACGGTGGCTACACCTTC
15	TRBD1	-	TRBV30	TRBJ1-2	CAWSVPTGRYYGYTF	TGTGCCTGGAGTGTCCCGACAGGGAGATATTATGGCTACACCTTC
16	TRBD2	-	TRBV5-1	TRBJ2-5	CASSLTPGTSEETQYF	TGCGCCAGCAGCTTGACCCCCGGGACTAGTGAGGAGACCCAGTACTTC
13	-	-	TRBV30	TRBJ2-7	CAWSVWQAYEQYF	TGTGCCTGGAGTGTATGGCAGGCCTACGAGCAGTACTTC
15	TRBD2	-	TRBV6-2/TRBV6-3	TRBJ2-7	CASRPLAGKTYEQYF	TGTGCCAGCAGACCTCTAGCGGGGAAAACCTACGAGCAGTACTTC
14	-	-	TRBV7-9	TRBJ1-2	CASSLLQGTGGYTF	TGTGCCAGCAGCTTACTCCAGGGGACGGGTGGCTACACCTTC
15	TRBD1	-	TRBV7-2	TRBJ1-4	CASSQGQGGSEKLFF	TGTGCCAGCAGCCAGGGACAGGGGGGGAGTGAAAAACTGTTTTTT
16	TRBD2	-	TRBV7-9	TRBJ2-2	CASSPPGLGNTGELFF	TGTGCCAGCAGCCCTCCGGGACTAGGTAACACCGGGGAGCTGTTTTTT
17	TRBD1	-	TRBV5-6	TRBJ1-4	CASSQSRDRVKNEKLFF	TGTGCCAGCAGCCAGTCCCGGGACAGGGTGAAGAATGAAAAACTGTTTTTT
15	TRBD1	-	TRBV7-6	TRBJ1-2	CASSSPGQDIYGYTF	TGTGCCAGCAGCTCCCCGGGACAGGATATCTATGGCTACACCTTC
16	-	-	TRBV19	TRBJ2-1	CASSIGNGGPYNEQFF	TGTGCCAGTAGTATAGGAAACGGGGGACCCTACAATGAGCAGTTCTTC
14	TRBD1	-	TRBV7-9	TRBJ1-2	CASSSGTGNYGYTF	TGTGCCAGCAGCTCCGGGACAGGAAATTATGGCTACACCTTC
13	TRBD1	-	TRBV2	TRBJ1-1	CASAGQLNTEAFF	TGTGCCAGCGCGGGACAGCTGAACACTGAAGCTTTCTTT
14	TRBD1	-	TRBV5-1	TRBJ1-1	CASSPGTADTEAFF	TGCGCCAGCAGCCCCGGGACAGCCGACACTGAAGCTTTCTTT